These 32 T cell receptor beta chains were all obtained from the same sample, sequenced in a study of cytomegalovirus exposure and HLA in healthy donors (dated by TCRdb to the late 2010s). Preparation of the library involved the immunoSEQ multiplex PCR assay. The multiplex PCR relied on a mix of 60 forward primers for TCR Vbeta segments and 13 reverse primers for TCR Jbeta segments. The source is immuneACCESS, and TCRdb retained only in-frame sequences with V and J called. Part of the clones is not carried over; for the studies checked, unresolved V genes explain less than half of this, and the remainder is unexplained. The sample records roughly 100,000 clones, around 78% of which are singletons. Jointly, the top ten make up around 2.6% of the sample. The sample consisted of PBMCs. These receptors came from a middle-aged man in good health and CMV-seronegative.

The chain links TRBV7-9 to TRBJ1-1; D is unclear. The CDR3 totals 13 residues. Trimming shortened V by 5 bases and J by 6 bases, and 13 bases separated the two germline ends. CDR1 and CDR2 from the germline V gene are SEHNR and FQNEAQ (reference sequence). Here the CDR3 DNA reads TGTGCCAGCAGCCCTAACGGAGCGGCTGAAGCTTTCTTT. This encodes CASSPNGAAEAFF.

Only one count was recorded for this clone. V and J are TRBV11-2 and TRBJ1-1; 7 bases are shared with TRBD1. CDR3 length: 17 amino acids. With V trimmed by 1 base and J by 1 base, 9 bases remained unmatched. CDR1 is SGHAT and CDR2 is FQNNGV in the germline V gene. The CDR3 DNA follows: TGTGCCAGCAGCTTAGTTCGTGGACAGGCAACGAACACTGAAGCTTTCTTT. It encodes CASSLVRGQATNTEAFF. Filled out from reference TRBV11-2 and TRBJ1-1, the complete variable domain reads EAGVAQSPRYKIIEKRQSVAFWCNPISGHATLYWYQQILGQGPKLLIQFQNNGVVDDSQLPKDRFSAERLKGVDSTLKIQPAKLEDSAVYLCASSLVRGQATNTEAFFGQGTRLTVV.

The chain joins TRBV10-3 to TRBJ1-2; D remains unclear. The CDR3 covers 13 residues. Germline assignment: CDR1 ENHRY and CDR2 SYGVKD. The V and J ends lost 7 bases and 7 bases respectively, with 16 bases between them. For the CDR3, the DNA is TGTGCCATCACCGCGACCGAATCGGGTGGCTACACCTTC. Its protein product is CAITATESGGYTF.

This clone was observed a single time. The chain links TRBV2 to TRBJ2-1; TRBD2 aligns across 7 bases. This CDR3 is built from 15 residues. Germline V gene lookup returns CDR1 SNHLY and CDR2 FYNNEI. Unmatched junction bases numbered 12, after V lost 7 bases and J lost 6 bases. DNA for the CDR3: TGTGCCAGCACCGTGGGGGGGTGGATCGGCAATGAGCAGTTCTTC. Its protein is CASTVGGWIGNEQFF.

V usage is TRBV4-3 and J usage is TRBJ2-5, with 7 bases aligning to TRBD1. The DNA matches TRBJ2-7 better at its end, which makes the J call doubtful. The CDR3 runs 17 residues. Germline V gene sequence: CDR1 LGHNA, CDR2 YSLEER. The CDR3 sequence is CASSQDPAGTVSYEQYF. For the CDR3, the DNA is TGCGCCAGCAGCCAAGATCCGGCCGGGACAGTGAGCTACGAGCAGTACTTC.

The rearrangement links TRBV19 to TRBJ1-5; 8 bases fit TRBD1. Per the germline V gene, CDR1 is LNHDA and CDR2 is SQIVND (reference sequence). V gave up 4 bases and J gave up 6 bases; unmatched junction bases: 5. This CDR3 contains 14 residues. CDR3 DNA: TGTGCCAGTAGTACCGACAGGGGTAGTCAGCCCCAGCATTTT. This translates into CASSTDRGSQPQHF.

This chain uses TRBV18 with TRBJ2-7; 8 nucleotides match TRBD1. Germline V lookup: CDR1 KGHSH, CDR2 LQKENI. This CDR3 has 14 residues. Unmatched junction bases numbered 6, after V lost 2 bases and J lost 6 bases. CDR3 in DNA: TGTGCCAGCTCACCAGACAGGGGTGGTTTCGAGCAGTACTTC. This codes for CASSPDRGGFEQYF.

V and J are TRBV27 and TRBJ2-3; TRBD1 matches 7 bases. The CDR3 has 15 residues. Germline-derived CDR1 and CDR2 are MNHEY and SMNVEV (reference sequence). Losses at the gene ends were 8 bases for V and 0 bases for J; bases not matched to a gene: 8. CDR3: CASRAGTVSTDTQYF. The CDR3 DNA is TGTGCCAGCCGCGCTGGGACAGTCAGCACAGATACGCAGTATTTT.

V and J are TRBV12-5 and TRBJ1-5; possible D gene TRBD1, 5 bases. V lost 5 bases, J lost 7 bases, and 21 bases lay in between. The germline CDR1 and CDR2 sequences are LGHNT and FRNRAP. CDR3 length equals 16 residues. CDR3 residues: CASGRGGTQVSQPQHF. Written as DNA, the CDR3 is TGTGCTAGTGGTCGAGGAGGGACGCAGGTAAGCCAGCCCCAGCATTTT. Full variable domain (remainder filled in from reference TRBV12-5 and TRBJ1-5): DARVTQTPRHKVTEMGQEVTMRCQPILGHNTVFWYRQTMMQGLELLAYFRNRAPLDDSGMPKDRFSAEMPDATLATLKIQPSEPRDSAVYFCASGRGGTQVSQPQHFGDGTRLSIL.

V usage is TRBV6-5 and J usage is TRBJ2-2; D not resolved. CDR1 and CDR2 from the germline V gene are MNHEY and SVGAGI. CDR3 length equals 14 residues. Trimming took off 0 bases at V and 5 bases at J, with 7 bases between the two ends. The CDR3 sequence: CASSYSKTTGELFF. CDR3 DNA sequence: TGTGCCAGCAGTTACTCGAAGACTACCGGGGAGCTGTTTTTT.

V is TRBV9 and J is TRBJ2-3, with D possibly being TRBD2 (5 bases). Germline V gives CDR1 SGDLS, CDR2 YYNGEE. There are 17 residues in the CDR3. The ends were cut back, 0 bases at V and 2 bases at J, with 16 bases in the middle. CDR3 nucleotides: TGTGCCAGCAGCGTAGGTGCGGCTCGGGGTTACACAGATACGCAGTATTTT. It codes for CASSVGAARGYTDTQYF.

The chain employs TRBV5-1 and TRBJ2-6; D might be TRBD1 (5 bases). CDR1 SGHRS and CDR2 YFSETQ come from the germline V gene. The CDR3 extends over 17 amino acids. V shed 7 bases and J shed 2 bases, with 19 bases lying between them. CDR3 nucleotide sequence: TGCGCCAGCGGGCGCCCGGATTCAGGGACTGGGGCCAACGTCCTGACTTTC. Encoded protein: CASGRPDSGTGANVLTF.

The DNA of the CDR3 is TGTGCCAGCAGCTTAGCCGTCAGGGCAAGGGATGAAAAACTGTTTTTT. Translated: CASSLAVRARDEKLFF. The chain has TRBV7-9 and TRBJ1-4; a weak D match, TRBD1 (5 bases). The V gene lost 0 bases and the J gene lost 6 bases, with 14 bases spanning the gap. The CDR3 has 16 residues. From germline, CDR1 is SEHNR and CDR2 FQNEAQ (reference sequence).

The chain has TRBV4-1 and TRBJ2-7; the D gene is possibly TRBD2 (7 bases). Germline CDR1 and CDR2: MGHRA and YSYEKL. This CDR3 is 15 amino acids long. Trimming removed 0 bases from V and 6 bases from J, with 15 bases in between. As DNA, the CDR3 is TGCGCCAGCAGCCAAGATGCGGGGGCATGGGTCGAGCAGTACTTC. Translated, it gives CASSQDAGAWVEQYF.

V and J are TRBV7-6 and TRBJ2-2; perhaps TRBD2 as D (5 bases). The V and J ends lost 1 base and 0 bases respectively, with 9 bases between them. Germline V gives CDR1 SGHVS, CDR2 FNYEAQ. The CDR3 length is 16 residues. Written as DNA, the CDR3 is TGTGCCAGCAGCTTAGATTCGGGGACGAACACCGGGGAGCTGTTTTTT. Protein: CASSLDSGTNTGELFF.

V usage is TRBV19 and J usage is TRBJ1-1; D gene unclear. The germline V gene has CDR1 LNHDA and CDR2 SQIVND (reference sequence). With 5 bases removed from V and 12 bases from J, the gap between germline ends came to 19 bases. The CDR3 runs to 13 residues. The CDR3 reads CASSSYRGSKTFF. The CDR3 region has the DNA TGTGCCAGTAGTTCCTATCGGGGTTCTAAAACTTTCTTT.

The CDR3 bases are TGTGCCAGTAGTAGAGATACAGGGCCCAGCTCCTACGAGCAGTACTTC. As protein: CASSRDTGPSSYEQYF. V gene TRBV19 combines with J gene TRBJ2-7; TRBD1 is a possible D gene (6 bases). Looked up from germline, CDR1 is LNHDA and CDR2 is SQIVND (reference sequence). V lost 4 bases and J 0 bases, leaving 16 bases between the germline ends. The CDR3 length is 16 residues.

The chain recombines TRBV27 with TRBJ2-7; 9 nucleotides align to TRBD2. Looked up from germline, CDR1 is MNHEY and CDR2 is SMNVEV (reference sequence). V lost 6 bases, J lost 4 bases, and 7 bases stayed unmatched. This CDR3 is built from 14 residues. For the CDR3, the DNA is TGTGCCAGCAGGAAGCTAGCGGGGCCTTACGAGCAGTACTTC. Protein: CASRKLAGPYEQYF.

The rearrangement links TRBV27 to TRBJ2-7, with 7 bases matching TRBD2. In germline, CDR1 is MNHEY, CDR2 SMNVEV (reference sequence). V lost 10 bases and J lost 1; bases outside the gene matches: 10. The CDR3 has 14 amino acids. CDR3 DNA: TGTGCCACCCAGGCCAGCGGGGTTTCCTACGAGCAGTACTTC. The encoded protein is CATQASGVSYEQYF.

This clone has a handful of counts. V gene TRBV5-1 combines with J gene TRBJ1-3, with TRBD1 as a possible D gene (6 bases). The CDR3 sequence is 15 residues long. CDR1 and CDR2 (germline): SGHRS, YFSETQ. V lost 0 bases, J lost 3 bases, and 10 bases lay in between. CDR3 bases: TGCGCCAGCAGCTTGGATCAGGGGCTTGGAAACACCATATATTTT. Its translation: CASSLDQGLGNTIYF.

The chain uses TRBV5-1 and TRBJ2-1, with 15 bases lining up with TRBD2. The V segment lost 4 bases and the J segment 9 bases; nucleotides outside the gene matches: 14. The CDR3 covers 18 residues. Germline-derived CDR1 and CDR2 are SGHRS and YFSETQ. As DNA, the CDR3 is TGCGCCAGCAGCACCGGACTAGCGGGGGGGCCGGACTTTGCTGAGCAGTTCTTC. As protein: CASSTGLAGGPDFAEQFF. Combining the CDR3 with reference TRBV5-1 and TRBJ2-1 gives the whole variable domain KAGVTQTPRYLIKTRGQQVTLSCSPISGHRSVSWYQQTPGQGLQFLFEYFSETQRNKGNFPGRFSGRQFSNSRSEMNVSTLELGDSALYLCASSTGLAGGPDFAEQFFGPGTRLTVL.

The chain links TRBV9 to TRBJ2-1, with 9 nucleotides matching TRBD2. The CDR3 totals 16 residues. V was pared by 0 bases and J by 5 bases, with 6 bases of the junction left unmatched. Germline CDR1 and CDR2: SGDLS and YYNGEE. As DNA, the CDR3 is TGTGCCAGCAGCGTAGGTGCGGGGGGGGTAAACAATGAGCAGTTCTTC. It yields the protein CASSVGAGGVNNEQFF.

The chain has TRBV9 and TRBJ2-5; D is perhaps TRBD2 (7 bases). The DNA end favors TRBJ2-7, so the J call may be wrong. The CDR3 extends over 14 amino acids. CDR1 is SGDLS, CDR2 YYNGEE, per germline. The CDR3 DNA follows: TGTGCCAGCAGCGTAGGGGGGGGCTGGTACGAGCAGTACTTC. Encoded protein: CASSVGGGWYEQYF.

The rearrangement links TRBV19 to TRBJ1-4; TRBD1 matches 8 bases. Germline CDR1 and CDR2: LNHDA and SQIVND (reference sequence). CDR3 length: 13 amino acids. V lost 5 bases and J lost 10; bases outside the gene matches: 6. The CDR3 nucleotides read TGTGCCAGTAGTCTAGGGCAGGGGGCAAAACTGTTTTTT. It specifies CASSLGQGAKLFF.

In its sample, this clone was seen once. The V and J genes are TRBV11-3 and TRBJ2-5, with 9 bases fitting TRBD2. The CDR3 extends over 16 amino acids. V lost 1 base to trimming and J lost 4 bases; unmatched junction nucleotides: 7. CDR1 SGHNT and CDR2 YENEEA come from the germline V gene. The CDR3 loop reads CASSLGAGGPGETQYF. The CDR3 nucleotides read TGTGCCAGCAGCTTAGGGGCGGGGGGGCCCGGAGAGACCCAGTACTTC.

The chain joins TRBV4-2 to TRBJ1-5, with 8 bases aligning to TRBD1. Germline lookup yields CDR1 LGHNA and CDR2 YNFKEQ. The CDR3 covers 15 residues. The V and J ends lost 0 bases and 6 bases, in that order; junction bases with no gene match: 4. The CDR3 is CASSQDRTGPQPQHF. The CDR3, as DNA: TGTGCCAGCAGCCAAGATCGGACAGGGCCTCAGCCCCAGCATTTT.

V usage is TRBV7-2 and J usage is TRBJ1-5, with D tentatively TRBD1 (5 bases). There are 16 residues in the CDR3. V shed 1 base and J shed 3 bases, with 13 bases lying between them. Looked up from germline, CDR1 is SGHTA and CDR2 is FQGNSA. The CDR3 DNA reads as TGTGCCAGCAGCTTAGGGTCGACAGTTTCCAATCAGCCCCAGCATTTT. Translating it yields CASSLGSTVSNQPQHF. The whole variable domain, filled in from reference TRBV7-2 and TRBJ1-5, reads GAGVSQSPSNKVTEKGKDVELRCDPISGHTALYWYRQSLGQGLEFLIYFQGNSAPDKSGLPSDRFSAERTGGSVSTLTIQRTQQEDSAVYLCASSLGSTVSNQPQHFGDGTRLSIL.

J is TRBJ1-1 and V is TRBV9; 8 positions agree with TRBD1. CDR1 is SGDLS, CDR2 YYNGEE, per germline. V shed 2 bases and J 5 bases; nucleotides not matched to a gene: 8. This CDR3 has 15 amino acids. The CDR3 is CASSVAQGAPTEAFF. CDR3 coding DNA: TGTGCCAGCAGCGTCGCGCAGGGGGCGCCAACTGAAGCTTTCTTT. Full variable domain (rest looked up from reference TRBV9 and TRBJ1-1): DSGVTQTPKHLITATGQRVTLRCSPRSGDLSVYWYQQSLDQGLQFLIQYYNGEERAKGNILERFSAQQFPDLHSELNLSSLELGDSALYFCASSVAQGAPTEAFFGQGTRLTVV.

V gene TRBV4-1 combines with J gene TRBJ1-5; unclear D gene. V was clipped by 5 bases and J by 9 bases, with 17 bases between them. CDR3 length equals 14 residues. Germline V gene sequence: CDR1 MGHRA, CDR2 YSYEKL. CDR3 in amino acids: CASSEDRRTGPQHF. The CDR3 region has the DNA TGCGCCAGCAGCGAGGACCGAAGGACTGGGCCCCAGCATTTT.

The CDR3 nucleotides are TGTGCCAGCAGTGAATGGGCTAGCGGGGCCTACAATGAGCAGTTCTTC. Translated: CASSEWASGAYNEQFF. The chain carries TRBV2 and TRBJ2-1, with 9 bases aligning to TRBD2. The CDR3 extends over 16 amino acids. In germline, CDR1 is SNHLY, CDR2 FYNNEI. V shed 2 bases and J 2 bases; nucleotides not matched to a gene: 4.

This clone was counted once. The chain recombines TRBV11-3 with TRBJ1-2; TRBD1 matches at 7 bases. CDR3 size: 12 residues. The V segment lost 5 bases and the J segment 8 bases; nucleotides outside the gene matches: 5. The V gene's germline CDR1 is SGHNT and CDR2 YENEEA. The CDR3 protein is CASSNTGEGYTF. The CDR3, as DNA: TGTGCCAGCAGCAATACAGGGGAAGGCTACACCTTC. The full variable domain, completed using reference TRBV11-3 and TRBJ1-2, is EAGVVQSPRYKIIEKKQPVAFWCNPISGHNTLYWYLQNLGQGPELLIRYENEEAVDDSQLPKDRFSAERLKGVDSTLKIQPAELGDSAVYLCASSNTGEGYTFGSGTRLTVV.

The chain has TRBV6-4 and TRBJ2-1, with D possibly TRBD2 on 7 matching bases. The CDR3 has 14 residues. The germline V gene encodes CDR1 MRHNA and CDR2 SNTAGT. The ends were cut back, 2 bases at V and 9 bases at J, with 14 bases in the middle. CDR3 nucleotides: TGTGCCAGCAGTGACGGGGCGGGGGCAGCTGAGCAGTTCTTC. This gives the protein CASSDGAGAAEQFF.